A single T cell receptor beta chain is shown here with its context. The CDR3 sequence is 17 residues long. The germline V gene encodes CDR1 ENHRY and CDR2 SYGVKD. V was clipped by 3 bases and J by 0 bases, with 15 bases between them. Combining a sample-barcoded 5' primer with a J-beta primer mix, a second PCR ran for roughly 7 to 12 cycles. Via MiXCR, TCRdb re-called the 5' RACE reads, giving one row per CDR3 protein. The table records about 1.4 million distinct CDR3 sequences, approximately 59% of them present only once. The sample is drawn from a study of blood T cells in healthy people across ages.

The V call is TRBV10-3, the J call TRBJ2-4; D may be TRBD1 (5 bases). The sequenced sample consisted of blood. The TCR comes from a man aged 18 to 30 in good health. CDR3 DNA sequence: TGTGCCATCAGTGACCATCTCTCAGGGCAAGCCAAAAACATTCAGTACTTC. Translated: CAISDHLSGQAKNIQYF.